The rows below give T cell receptor beta chains drawn from one sample of a study of blood T cell repertoires in COVID-19. The repertoire was sequenced with immunoSEQ multiplex PCR; TCRdb's copy has only in-frame clones and lacks some. This table holds 200,000 to 250,000 clones, approximately 77% found once. The sample was peripheral blood. All receptors come from a woman older than 75 with acute or convalescent COVID-19. CDR3s include the opening cysteine and the closing phenylalanine or tryptophan. D genes are given only for firm matches. Only part of the rows carry a size: once, few, many, or a class if the clone is expanded.

V	J	D	size	DNA	CDR3
TRBV7-6	TRBJ1-5	NA	NA	TGTGCCAGCAGCGATGGACAGCCCAATCAGCCCCAGCATTTT	CASSDGQPNQPQHF
TRBV15	TRBJ2-7	TRBD1	few	TGTGCCACCAGCAGAGGACAGGGCCTAATCTACGAGCAGTACTTC	CATSRGQGLIYEQYF
TRBV23-1	TRBJ1-2	NA	few	TGCGCCAGCAGTCGCTTGAGTGGCTACACCTTC	CASSRLSGYTF
TRBV5-1	TRBJ1-2	TRBD1	once	TGCGCCAGCAGCTTGGGGTCAGGGGGCGCCTATGGCTACACCTTC	CASSLGSGGAYGYTF
TRBV30	TRBJ2-7	NA	NA	TGTGCCTGGAGTGACGACTACAGGGAGGGTGAGCAGTACTTC	CAWSDDYREGEQYF
TRBV20-1	TRBJ1-4	NA	NA	TGCAGTGCTAGTCGAGGGGAGGGTGAAAAACTGTTTTTT	CSASRGEGEKLFF
TRBV7-9	TRBJ1-4	NA	NA	TGTGCCAGCAGCCTACCCACAGCTATTAATGAAAAACTGTTTTTT	CASSLPTAINEKLFF
TRBV7-2	TRBJ2-1	TRBD2	NA	TGTGCCAGCAGCTTAGCGACTAGCGCGGGTTATGAGCAGTTCTTC	CASSLATSAGYEQFF
TRBV28	TRBJ1-2	NA	NA	TGTGCCAGCAGTTTTCCCCGCTATGGCTACACCTTC	CASSFPRYGYTF
TRBV20-1	TRBJ2-5	NA	NA	TGCAGTGCTAGAACCGAGGAGACCCAGTACTTC	CSARTEETQYF
TRBV6-5	TRBJ1-2	NA	NA	TGTGCCAGCAGTTATAAGGGAGGGCGGGGAGATGGCTACACCTTC	CASSYKGGRGDGYTF
TRBV30	TRBJ1-1	NA	NA	TGTGCCTGGAGTGCTCACCTAGATACTGGAGCTTTCTTT	CAWSAHLDTGAFF
TRBV4-1	TRBJ1-1	TRBD1	NA	TGCGCCAGCAGCCAAAGGACAGGGCGGAACACTGAAGCTTTCTTT	CASSQRTGRNTEAFF
TRBV19	TRBJ1-5	TRBD1	NA	TGTGCCAGTAGACGACCAGGGGGTAGCAATCAGCCCCAGCATTTT	CASRRPGGSNQPQHF
TRBV5-1	TRBJ2-2	TRBD1	NA	TGCGCCAGCAGTAGGGACAGGGCGAACACCGGGGAGCTGTTTTTT	CASSRDRANTGELFF
TRBV6-6	TRBJ1-3	TRBD1	once	TGTGCCAGCGGACAGGAAAGAAACACCATATATTTT	CASGQERNTIYF
TRBV12-3/TRBV12-4	TRBJ1-3	TRBD1	NA	TGTGCCAGCATACTCCAGGGGGAAAACACCATATATTTT	CASILQGENTIYF
TRBV7-8	TRBJ1-5	TRBD1	NA	TGTGCCAGCAGCTTAGTCAGCCGGACAGGCTATAGCAATCAGCCCCAGCATTTT	CASSLVSRTGYSNQPQHF
TRBV11-3	TRBJ2-5	TRBD2	NA	TGTGCCAGCAGCTCCCTGCGGGGGCAAGAGACCCAGTACTTC	CASSSLRGQETQYF
TRBV14	TRBJ2-7	NA	NA	TGTGCCAGCAGCCAAGAACAGACCTACGAGCAGTACTTC	CASSQEQTYEQYF
TRBV6-1	TRBJ2-7	TRBD2	NA	TGTGCCAGCAGTGAATGGGGGCTAGCGGGGACCTACGAGCAGTACTTC	CASSEWGLAGTYEQYF
TRBV20-1	TRBJ1-2	TRBD1	few	TGCAGTTTCCGGACAGGTGGGAGCTACACCTTC	CSFRTGGSYTF
TRBV7-2	TRBJ2-2	TRBD1	NA	TGTGCCAGCAGCTTTTCTCGGACAGGGACGAGCACCGGGGAGCTGTTTTTT	CASSFSRTGTSTGELFF
TRBV5-4	TRBJ2-5	TRBD2	NA	TGTGCCAGCAGCTTGGCGGGACTAGCGGGTAAAGAGACCCAGTACTTC	CASSLAGLAGKETQYF
TRBV6-5	TRBJ1-2	NA	NA	TGTGCCAGCAGTTACTCGAATGGGGGCGCGGGTGGCTACACCTTC	CASSYSNGGAGGYTF
TRBV7-3	TRBJ2-1	TRBD1	many	TGTGCCAGCAGCTGGGGACAGGGAGATCGCAATGAGCAGTTCTTC	CASSWGQGDRNEQFF
TRBV7-9	TRBJ2-7	NA	NA	TGTGCCAGCAGCAGGAGGCCTAGCGAGCAGTACTTC	CASSRRPSEQYF
TRBV10-3	TRBJ1-1	TRBD1	NA	TGTGCCATCAGTGCCACTCGGGGACAGCTATCTGAAGCTTTCTTT	CAISATRGQLSEAFF
TRBV18	TRBJ2-1	NA	NA	TGTGCCAGCTCACCTGATAGGGGGATTAGTTACAATGAGCAGTTCTTC	CASSPDRGISYNEQFF
TRBV19	TRBJ2-7	TRBD1	NA	TGTGCCAGTAGTGGCCGGGACAGGGGGAGTTACGAGCAGTACTTC	CASSGRDRGSYEQYF
TRBV10-3	TRBJ2-7	TRBD1	NA	TGTGCCATCAGTGGTGGGACAGGGGACTACGAGCAGTACTTC	CAISGGTGDYEQYF
TRBV3-1/TRBV3-2	TRBJ2-2	TRBD2	NA	TGTGCCAGCAGCCAAGATTTTATAGCGGGGGGATTGAACACCGGGGAGCTGTTTTTT	CASSQDFIAGGLNTGELFF